Here is one T cell receptor (beta chain) with its context. This sample is part of a study of blood T cell repertoires in COVID-19. Study background: The study drew acute and convalescent COVID-19 samples from the United States, Italy and Spain. Nucleic acid was either cDNA or gDNA, and it came from T cells, B-cell-depleted T cells, or PBMCs.

All enrollees were roughly 18 to 100 years old and from 20 to 25 US areas. V was shortened by 1 base and J by 4 bases, with 16 bases between the two germline ends. This CDR3 has 16 residues. The germline V gene has CDR1 SGHTA and CDR2 FQGNSA. The protocol was immunoSEQ multiplex PCR, while the TCRdb copy is restricted to in-frame clones and leaves out a portion. The repertoire includes about 300,000 clones, around nine tenths of them detected once, and under 3% sits in the top ten. The source material was PBMCs or T cells enriched from blood (not recorded which). The clonotype comes from a young woman who had recovered from COVID-19. The chain uses TRBV7-2 and TRBJ1-1, with D perhaps TRBD1 (5 bases). For the CDR3, the DNA is TGTGCCAGCAGCTTAGGAGGGTCGCGGGGGAGCACTGAAGCTTTCTTT. Protein: CASSLGGSRGSTEAFF.